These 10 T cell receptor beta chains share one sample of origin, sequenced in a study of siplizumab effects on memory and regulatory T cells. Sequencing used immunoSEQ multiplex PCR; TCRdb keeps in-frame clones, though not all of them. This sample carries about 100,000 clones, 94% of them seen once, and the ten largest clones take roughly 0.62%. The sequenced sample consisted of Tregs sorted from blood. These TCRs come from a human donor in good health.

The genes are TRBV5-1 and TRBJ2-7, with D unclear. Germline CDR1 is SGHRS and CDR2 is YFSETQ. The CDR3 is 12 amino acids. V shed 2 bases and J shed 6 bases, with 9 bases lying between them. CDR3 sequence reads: CASSFRNSEQYF. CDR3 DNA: TGCGCCAGCAGCTTCAGGAATAGCGAGCAGTACTTC.

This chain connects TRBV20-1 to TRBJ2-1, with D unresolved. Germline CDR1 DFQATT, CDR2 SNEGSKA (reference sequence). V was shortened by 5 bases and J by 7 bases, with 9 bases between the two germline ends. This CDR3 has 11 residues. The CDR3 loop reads CSAFGVNEQFF. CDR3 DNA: TGCAGTGCTTTTGGGGTAAATGAGCAGTTCTTC.

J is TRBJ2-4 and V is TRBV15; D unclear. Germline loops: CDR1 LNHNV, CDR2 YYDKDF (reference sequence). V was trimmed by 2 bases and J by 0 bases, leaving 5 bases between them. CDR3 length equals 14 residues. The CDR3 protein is CATSRWEAKNIQYF. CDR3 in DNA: TGTGCCACCAGCAGATGGGAAGCCAAAAACATTCAGTACTTC. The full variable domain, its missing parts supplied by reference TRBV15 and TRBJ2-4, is DAMVIQNPRYQVTQFGKPVTLSCSQTLNHNVMYWYQQKSSQAPKLLFHYYDKDFNNEADTPDNFQSRRPNTSFCFLDIRSPGLGDTAMYLCATSRWEAKNIQYFGAGTRLSVL.

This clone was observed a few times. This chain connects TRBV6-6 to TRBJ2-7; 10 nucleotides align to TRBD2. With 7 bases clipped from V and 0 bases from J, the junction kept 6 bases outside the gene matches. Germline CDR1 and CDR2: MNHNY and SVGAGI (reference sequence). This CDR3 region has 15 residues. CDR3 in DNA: TGTGCCAGCACCTCTCGACTAGCGGGCTCCTACGAGCAGTACTTC. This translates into CASTSRLAGSYEQYF.

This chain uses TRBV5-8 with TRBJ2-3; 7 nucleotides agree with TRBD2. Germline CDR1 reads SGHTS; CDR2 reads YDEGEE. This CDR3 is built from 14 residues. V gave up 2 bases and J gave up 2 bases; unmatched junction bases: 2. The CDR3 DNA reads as TGTGCCAGCAGCTTCGCGGGAGTCACAGATACGCAGTATTTT. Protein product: CASSFAGVTDTQYF.

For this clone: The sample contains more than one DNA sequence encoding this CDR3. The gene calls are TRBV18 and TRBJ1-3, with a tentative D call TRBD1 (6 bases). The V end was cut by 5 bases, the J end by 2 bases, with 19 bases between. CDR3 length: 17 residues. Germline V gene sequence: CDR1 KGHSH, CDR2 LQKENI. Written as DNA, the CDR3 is TGTGCCAGCTCAGCCCGGGCCGGGACACTACCTGGAAACACCATATATTTT. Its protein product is CASSARAGTLPGNTIYF.

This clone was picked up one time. CDR3 protein: CASSLGFTDTQYF. CDR3 sequence (DNA): TGTGCCAGCAGCTTAGGTTTCACAGATACGCAGTATTTT. The chain recombines TRBV11-3 with TRBJ2-3; D uncertain. The germline V gene encodes CDR1 SGHNT and CDR2 YENEEA. The V end was cut by 1 base, the J end by 2 bases, with 4 bases between. The CDR3 is 13 amino acids.

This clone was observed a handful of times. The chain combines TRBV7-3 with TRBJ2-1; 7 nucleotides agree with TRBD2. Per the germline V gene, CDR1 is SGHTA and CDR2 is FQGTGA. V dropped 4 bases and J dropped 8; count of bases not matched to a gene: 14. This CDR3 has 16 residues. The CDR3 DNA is TGTGCCAGCAGCTACCGCGGGAGAGCCTCTATGGATGAGCAGTTCTTC. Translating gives CASSYRGRASMDEQFF.

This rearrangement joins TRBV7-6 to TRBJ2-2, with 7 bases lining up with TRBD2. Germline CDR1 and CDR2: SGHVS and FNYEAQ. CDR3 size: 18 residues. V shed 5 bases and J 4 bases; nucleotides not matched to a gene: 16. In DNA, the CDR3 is TGTGCCAGCAGCCCCCGGGGATTAGGCGGGAGACCCACCGGGGAGCTGTTTTTT. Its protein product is CASSPRGLGGRPTGELFF.

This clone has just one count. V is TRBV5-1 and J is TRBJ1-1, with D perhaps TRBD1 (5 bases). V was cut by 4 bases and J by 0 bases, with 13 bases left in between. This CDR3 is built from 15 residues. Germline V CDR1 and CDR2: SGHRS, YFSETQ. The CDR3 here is CASSHLGTMNTEAFF. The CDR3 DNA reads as TGCGCCAGCAGCCACCTGGGGACCATGAACACTGAAGCTTTCTTT.